The following is a T cell receptor (beta chain) sequence with its context. The antigen is unknown. Other DNA sequences in the sample encode the same CDR3. These data come from a study of T cells in localized non-small cell lung cancer. CDR1 is KGHSH and CDR2 is LQKENI in the germline V gene. The CDR3 has 13 amino acids. Trimming stripped 2 bases from V and 2 bases from J, with 6 bases between. Study results and limitations: T cell clonality was highest in uninvolved adjacent lung, above tumor. Sequencing was limited to one tumor region, leaving the possibility of heterogeneity open.

Generated by immunoSEQ multiplex PCR, the TCRdb table keeps only in-frame clones and is missing some. The profile covers around 100,000 clones, with 87% appearing a single time and over 12% taken by the ten largest. Specimen: peripheral blood, collected before any cancer treatment. This receptor was obtained from a man aged 40-75 years with stage I squamous cell lung carcinoma. The chain joins TRBV18 to TRBJ1-2; D is ambiguous. CDR3 protein: CASSPDRNYGYTF. The CDR3 DNA reads TGTGCCAGCTCACCAGACCGAAACTATGGCTACACCTTC.